The sequence of this T cell receptor beta chain was determined in a study of Ad26.COV2.S vaccination and SARS-CoV-2 variants. General study results and limits: Greater spike-specific TCR breadth was seen in vaccine recipients than in placebo recipients. Reported findings describe substantial breadth in spike-specific CD8+ and CD4+ T cell responses following vaccination.

About this clone itself: Its antigen is not identified.

Per germline, CDR1 LGHDT and CDR2 YNNKEL (reference sequence). Germline trimming cut 4 bases from V and 4 bases from J; bases unmatched to any gene: 5. This CDR3 contains 15 residues. Profiled with immunoSEQ multiplex PCR; TCRdb holds only in-frame clones, not every one. The sample holds about 350,000 clones, around 88% seen once. Regarding treatment: around 19 received Ad26.COV2.S at low or high dose, single or two shots; 5 received placebo; per-sample allocation not given. Samples were taken on day 63 after the first vaccine or placebo injection. The clonotype was recovered from a person aged 18 to 59 who received the Ad26.COV2.S COVID-19 vaccine or a placebo. The genes are TRBV3-1 (or the pseudogene TRBV3-2) and TRBJ2-7, with TRBD1 identical over 12 bases. The sample was peripheral blood, taken in a trial of Ad26.COV2.S vaccine versus placebo. The CDR3 spells CASSRDRGQGYEQYF. CDR3 sequence (DNA): TGTGCCAGCAGCCGGGACAGGGGGCAAGGTTACGAGCAGTACTTC.